These 7 T cell receptor beta chains were all obtained from the same sample, sequenced in a study of CXCR3-negative and CXCR3-positive naive CD8 T cells. UMI-labeled 5' RACE TRB cDNA libraries were prepared from the cells. TCRdb reprocessed the 5' RACE reads and keeps a single row for each CDR3 protein, giving no DNA. The repertoire table contains some 130,000 distinct CDR3 sequences. Sequencing was performed on naive CXCR3- CD8+ T cells from blood. The sample's subset: CD45RO-CCR7+CD27+CD95- naive CD8+ T cells lacking CXCR3 (TNR3-). Receptor source: a human donor in good health. Some clones in this sample may be carry-over from other donors' samples.

The V gene is TRBV28, the J gene TRBJ1-5; the D call from TCRdb, TRBD1, cannot be confirmed without DNA. Germline V gene data show CDR1 as MDHEN and CDR2 as SYDVKM. The CDR3 covers 16 residues. CDR3 residues: CASSPAGGGWNQPQHF.

V is TRBV2 and J is TRBJ2-1; with no DNA, the TCRdb D assignment of TRBD1 cannot be verified. The CDR3 has 15 amino acids. The V gene's germline CDR1 is SNHLY and CDR2 FYNNEI. The CDR3 loop reads CASSAGTGAHNEQFF.

The chain employs TRBV5-1 and TRBJ2-3; as DNA is missing, the TRBD2 call by TCRdb cannot be tested. The CDR3 extends over 17 amino acids. CDR1 is SGHRS and CDR2 is YFSETQ in the germline V gene. The CDR3 here is CASSFWLAGGGPDTQYF.

The rearrangement links TRBV28 to TRBJ2-7; the D call of TRBD2 rests on TCRdb alone, since no DNA is present to check it. Germline V gene lookup returns CDR1 MDHEN and CDR2 SYDVKM. This CDR3 spans 15 amino acids. This CDR3 reads CASSLSAGISYEQYF.

The rearrangement uses TRBV11-2 and TRBJ1-4. This CDR3 has 14 amino acids. Germline V lookup: CDR1 SGHAT, CDR2 FQNNGV. The CDR3 region is CASSLVWENEKLFF.

The V gene is TRBV29-1, the J gene TRBJ2-1; the D call from TCRdb, TRBD1, cannot be confirmed without DNA. Germline V gives CDR1 SQVTM, CDR2 ANQGSEA. The CDR3 spans 16 residues. CDR3 sequence: CSVDRGGGFSYNEQFF.

CDR3 protein: CASRGGLAEVYNEQFF. The chain has TRBV12-3 or TRBV12-4 and TRBJ2-1; the D call of TRBD2 rests on TCRdb alone, since no DNA is present to check it. This CDR3 contains 16 residues.